This T cell receptor beta chain was recorded in a study of T cells in women clearing cervical HPV infection. The study's findings and limits: Combining TCR richness with V gene abundances gave roughly 0.84 AUC.

Germline-derived CDR1 and CDR2 are SGHRS and YFSETQ. The CDR3 is made up of 12 amino acids. Trimming removed 1 base from V and 7 bases from J, with 6 bases in between. Remarks on this clone: The antigen is unknown. The read falls 3 residues short of the CDR3 end, and the missing part is taken from the germline J gene.

Genomic DNA, averaging approximately 1,200 ng per sample, yielded TCR beta CDR3 via immunoSEQ. Generated by immunoSEQ multiplex PCR, the TCRdb table keeps only in-frame clones and is missing some. This table holds roughly 20,000 clones. The TCR comes from a woman between 18 and 75 years old with a cervical HPV16 infection that either progressed to CIN3+ or cleared (not recorded which). The sample was blood buffy coat. The chain has TRBV5-1 and TRBJ2-4, with TRBD1 as a possible D gene (5 bases). The chain's CDR3 is CASSLKGNIQYF. The CDR3 bases that were read are TGCGCCAGCAGCTTGAAGGGGAACATT.